This is a list of T cell receptor beta chains from one sample in a study of cytomegalovirus exposure and HLA in healthy donors. TCRdb's copy holds only in-frame clones and misses some; the assay was immunoSEQ multiplex PCR. The sample includes over 150,000 clones, 78% of them seen just once. Specimen: PBMCs. The receptor source for this set is a woman aged 45-60 years in good health and CMV-seropositive. The CDR3 runs from the conserved cysteine through the conserved F or W. Each record gives: clone size, J gene, V gene, D gene, CDR3 DNA, CDR3 protein. The D gene is left open where the match is weak. Not every row has a clone size; where given, it reads once, few, many or a size class.

abundance: .; j_gene: TRBJ2-5; v_gene: TRBV5-7; d_gene: .; CDR3nt: TGTGCCAGCAGCTCTACAGTTCCGATAGGGGCAGTATGGGAGACCCAGTACTTC; CDR3aa: CASSSTVPIGAVWETQYF
abundance: .; j_gene: TRBJ2-3; v_gene: TRBV5-1; d_gene: .; CDR3nt: TGCGCCAGCAGCTTGGGAGGTGCTAGCACAGATACGCAGTATTTT; CDR3aa: CASSLGGASTDTQYF
abundance: .; j_gene: TRBJ2-7; v_gene: TRBV30; d_gene: .; CDR3nt: TGCGCCTGGAATAGAGGAAACTACGAGCAGTACTTC; CDR3aa: CAWNRGNYEQYF
abundance: .; j_gene: TRBJ2-1; v_gene: TRBV5-4; d_gene: TRBD1; CDR3nt: TGTGCCAGCAGCACGACAGGGGGCTCTAACAATGAGCAGTTCTTC; CDR3aa: CASSTTGGSNNEQFF
abundance: .; j_gene: TRBJ1-2; v_gene: TRBV12-5; d_gene: .; CDR3nt: TGTGCTAGTGGTTCGGGACAAACCGGGGACTATGGCTACACCTTC; CDR3aa: CASGSGQTGDYGYTF
abundance: once; j_gene: TRBJ2-7; v_gene: TRBV21-1; d_gene: .; CDR3nt: TGTGCCAGCAGCTCGCAAAGGAGGGAGGGGCTTACGAGGCAGTACTTC; CDR3aa: CASSSQRREGLTRQYF
abundance: once; j_gene: TRBJ1-2; v_gene: TRBV5-6; d_gene: .; CDR3nt: TGTGCCAGCAGCCCCGACAGTGTCTATGGCTACACCTTC; CDR3aa: CASSPDSVYGYTF
abundance: .; j_gene: TRBJ1-6; v_gene: TRBV7-8; d_gene: TRBD1; CDR3nt: TGTGCCAGCAGCTTGGACAGGGTCGGATCACCCCTCCACTTT; CDR3aa: CASSLDRVGSPLHF
abundance: .; j_gene: TRBJ1-1; v_gene: TRBV30; d_gene: TRBD1; CDR3nt: TGTGCCTGGAACAGGGGGCGAAGTGAAGCTTTCTTT; CDR3aa: CAWNRGRSEAFF
abundance: once; j_gene: TRBJ1-6; v_gene: TRBV6-1; d_gene: .; CDR3nt: TGTGCCAGCAGTGATACAGGGAATTCACCCCTCCACTTT; CDR3aa: CASSDTGNSPLHF
abundance: .; j_gene: TRBJ2-3; v_gene: TRBV5-1; d_gene: .; CDR3nt: TGCGCCAGCAGCTTGGTGTCAGGAAGCACAGATACGCAGTATTTT; CDR3aa: CASSLVSGSTDTQYF
abundance: .; j_gene: TRBJ2-7; v_gene: TRBV5-1; d_gene: TRBD1; CDR3nt: TGCGCCAGCAGCTCGAGGGGCCTGACAGGGATCTCCTACGAGCAGTACTTC; CDR3aa: CASSSRGLTGISYEQYF
abundance: .; j_gene: TRBJ2-3; v_gene: TRBV18; d_gene: .; CDR3nt: TGTGCCAGCTCACAGGGACTCACTTTCAGCACAGATACGCAGTATTTT; CDR3aa: CASSQGLTFSTDTQYF
abundance: .; j_gene: TRBJ2-7; v_gene: TRBV5-5; d_gene: .; CDR3nt: TGTGCCAGCAGCCCCGCCTACGAGCAGTACTTC; CDR3aa: CASSPAYEQYF
abundance: .; j_gene: TRBJ2-5; v_gene: TRBV7-7; d_gene: TRBD1; CDR3nt: TGTGCCAGCAGTTTCACAGGGGGGAAGGAAGAGACCCAGTACTTC; CDR3aa: CASSFTGGKEETQYF
abundance: .; j_gene: TRBJ2-3; v_gene: TRBV9; d_gene: .; CDR3nt: TGTGCCAGCAGCGTGGGGGGGACACTTCGCACAGATACGCAGTATTTT; CDR3aa: CASSVGGTLRTDTQYF
abundance: .; j_gene: TRBJ1-2; v_gene: TRBV7-3; d_gene: TRBD1; CDR3nt: TGTGCCAGCAGCTTGGGGGGACAGACCTATGGCTACACCTTC; CDR3aa: CASSLGGQTYGYTF
abundance: .; j_gene: TRBJ2-7; v_gene: TRBV4-1; d_gene: .; CDR3nt: TGCGCCAGCAGCCAAACCGGAGAGGAATACGAGCAGTACTTC; CDR3aa: CASSQTGEEYEQYF
abundance: .; j_gene: TRBJ2-1; v_gene: TRBV7-8; d_gene: .; CDR3nt: TGTGCCAGCAGCTTAGGGGTAGGGGGAAATGAGCAGTTCTTC; CDR3aa: CASSLGVGGNEQFF
abundance: .; j_gene: TRBJ1-1; v_gene: TRBV10-3; d_gene: .; CDR3nt: TGTGCCATCAGTGAGTCTAGGAGGTCCACTGAAGCTTTCTTT; CDR3aa: CAISESRRSTEAFF
abundance: .; j_gene: TRBJ1-6; v_gene: TRBV6-4; d_gene: TRBD1; CDR3nt: TGTGCCAGCAGTTTCTCCAGGGGGCTCCCTTATAATTCACCCCTCCACTTT; CDR3aa: CASSFSRGLPYNSPLHF
abundance: few; j_gene: TRBJ2-1; v_gene: TRBV25-1; d_gene: .; CDR3nt: TGTGCCAGCAGTGACCCCGGGACTGCTGCCGAGCAGTTCTTC; CDR3aa: CASSDPGTAAEQFF
abundance: .; j_gene: TRBJ1-1; v_gene: TRBV30; d_gene: .; CDR3nt: TGTGCCTGGAGTCGTCTCAGGGTGGAGAACACTGAAGCTTTCTTT; CDR3aa: CAWSRLRVENTEAFF
abundance: few; j_gene: TRBJ1-1; v_gene: TRBV18; d_gene: .; CDR3nt: TGTGCCAGCTCATCTCTGGGGGGCACTGAAGCTTTCTTT; CDR3aa: CASSSLGGTEAFF
abundance: once; j_gene: TRBJ1-2; v_gene: TRBV2; d_gene: TRBD1; CDR3nt: TGTGCCAGCAGTGAAGCGGTCCCGTGGGACAGGGGGCTGGGTGGCTACACCTTC; CDR3aa: CASSEAVPWDRGLGGYTF